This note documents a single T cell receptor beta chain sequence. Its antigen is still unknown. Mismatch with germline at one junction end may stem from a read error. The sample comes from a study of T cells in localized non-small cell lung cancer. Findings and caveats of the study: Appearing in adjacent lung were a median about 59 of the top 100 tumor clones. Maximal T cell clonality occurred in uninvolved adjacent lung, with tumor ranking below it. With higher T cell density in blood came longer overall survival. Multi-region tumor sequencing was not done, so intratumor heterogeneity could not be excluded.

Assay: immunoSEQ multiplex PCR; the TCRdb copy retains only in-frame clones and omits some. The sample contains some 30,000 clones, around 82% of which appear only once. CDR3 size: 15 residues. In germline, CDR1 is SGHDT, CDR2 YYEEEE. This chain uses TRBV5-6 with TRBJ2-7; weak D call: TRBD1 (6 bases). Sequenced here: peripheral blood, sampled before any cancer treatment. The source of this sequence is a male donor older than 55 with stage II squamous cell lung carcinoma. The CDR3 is CASSHREILSYERYF. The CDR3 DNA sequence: TGTGCCAGCAGCCACAGGGAAATCCTTTCCTACGAGCGGTACTTC.